Listed here are 27 T cell receptor beta chains from one sample, sequenced in a study of OX40 agonist ivuxolimab in advanced cancers. TCRdb's table, derived via immunoSEQ multiplex PCR, lists solely in-frame clones and lacks some. The data contain just over 14,000 clones, 70% to 75% of them seen just once; the ten biggest clones take up under 35%. The sample here was CD4+ or CD8+ T cells sorted from blood, taken in a trial of the OX40 agonist ivuxolimab. These TCRs come from an adult with an advanced solid tumor such as melanoma, head and neck, liver or kidney cancer.

This clone has a handful of counts. The rearrangement uses TRBV15 and TRBJ2-7; 7 nucleotides agree with TRBD1. V dropped 1 base and J dropped 5; count of bases not matched to a gene: 5. CDR1 is LNHNV and CDR2 is YYDKDF in the germline V gene (reference sequence). The CDR3 length is 14 residues. CDR3 sequence: CATSRGQGSDEQYF. In DNA form, the CDR3 reads TGTGCCACCAGCAGAGGACAGGGTAGCGACGAGCAGTACTTC.

In this sample, this clone turned up a few times. The V and J genes are TRBV5-1 and TRBJ2-3; 9 bases match TRBD1. CDR3 length: 15 amino acids. The germline V gene has CDR1 SGHRS and CDR2 YFSETQ. V dropped 0 bases and J dropped 5; count of bases not matched to a gene: 4. The CDR3, as DNA: TGCGCCAGCAGCTTGGGGGACAGGGAGGTAGATACGCAGTATTTT. It encodes CASSLGDREVDTQYF. The full variable domain, rest sourced from reference TRBV5-1 and TRBJ2-3, is KAGVTQTPRYLIKTRGQQVTLSCSPISGHRSVSWYQQTPGQGLQFLFEYFSETQRNKGNFPGRFSGRQFSNSRSEMNVSTLELGDSALYLCASSLGDREVDTQYFGPGTRLTVL.

The chain links TRBV6-5 to TRBJ2-1; no reliable D call. Germline CDR1 is MNHEY and CDR2 is SVGAGI. The CDR3 contains 14 residues. V lost 2 bases and J 4 bases, leaving 9 bases between the germline ends. CDR3 sequence reads: CASSYAGSYNEQFF. In DNA form, the CDR3 reads TGTGCCAGCAGTTACGCCGGGTCATACAATGAGCAGTTCTTC.

This sequence joins TRBV7-6 and TRBJ2-2, with TRBD1 matching over 10 bases. CDR1 SGHVS and CDR2 FNYEAQ come from the germline V gene. Germline trimming cut 4 bases from V and 5 bases from J; bases unmatched to any gene: 4. CDR3 length: 15 amino acids. CDR3 loop: CASSSPGQGTGELFF. The CDR3 bases are TGTGCCAGCAGCTCGCCGGGACAGGGGACCGGGGAGCTGTTTTTT.

The V and J genes are TRBV7-9 and TRBJ2-7; unclear D gene. From germline, CDR1 is SEHNR and CDR2 FQNEAQ (reference sequence). V shed 2 bases and J shed 1 base, with 3 bases lying between them. The CDR3 extends over 12 amino acids. CDR3 in amino acids: CASSLRSYEQYF. The CDR3 DNA reads TGTGCCAGCAGCTTAAGATCCTACGAGCAGTACTTC.

The CDR3 region has the DNA TGTGCCAGCAGTTACTCCACAGGGAGCAATCAGCCCCAGCATTTT. Protein: CASSYSTGSNQPQHF. V gene TRBV6-5 combines with J gene TRBJ1-5; a weak D match, TRBD1 (6 bases). This CDR3 has 15 residues. V lost 0 bases and J lost 1, with 7 bases in between. Germline lookup yields CDR1 MNHEY and CDR2 SVGAGI.

The rearrangement joins TRBV5-6 to TRBJ1-1, with D possibly TRBD1 on 6 matching bases. This CDR3 is built from 14 residues. Looked up from germline, CDR1 is SGHDT and CDR2 is YYEEEE. The V end was cut by 1 base, the J end by 0 bases, with 7 bases between. The CDR3, as DNA: TGTGCCAGCAGCTTGCAGGGGATGAACACTGAAGCTTTCTTT. Its protein product is CASSLQGMNTEAFF.

The J gene is TRBJ2-5, the V gene TRBV27; D is unclear. Germline V CDR1 and CDR2: MNHEY, SMNVEV (reference sequence). V lost 5 bases, J lost 2 bases, and 9 bases lay in between. The CDR3 has 13 residues. Here the CDR3 DNA reads TGTGCCAGCAGTAAATACCAACAAGAGACCCAGTACTTC. Its protein is CASSKYQQETQYF.

This chain joins TRBV4-2 and TRBJ2-1; D perhaps matches TRBD2 (6 bases). The CDR3 has 12 residues. Germline CDR1 is LGHNA and CDR2 is YNFKEQ. With 6 bases removed from V and 12 bases from J, the gap between germline ends came to 15 bases. CDR3 nucleotides: TGTGCCAGCAGGGACGCGGAGGGAGGGCAGTTCTTC. Translated, it gives CASRDAEGGQFF.

The chain uses TRBV10-3 and TRBJ2-7, with D perhaps TRBD1 (6 bases). This CDR3 comprises 13 residues. Deletions cut 8 bases from V and 2 bases from J, with 13 bases between. Germline V gene sequence: CDR1 ENHRY, CDR2 SYGVKD. CDR3 in amino acids: CAIGDRSTYEQYF. CDR3 sequence (DNA): TGTGCCATCGGCGACAGGTCGACCTACGAGCAGTACTTC.

This rearrangement joins TRBV14 to TRBJ2-5, with 9 bases aligning to TRBD1. The CDR3 is made up of 15 amino acids. Germline values: CDR1 SGHDN, CDR2 FVKESK. Germline trimming cut 0 bases from V and 5 bases from J; bases unmatched to any gene: 4. The CDR3 coding sequence is TGTGCCAGCAGCCAAGACACAGGGGGCTATGAGACCCAGTACTTC. It codes for CASSQDTGGYETQYF.

V is TRBV27 and J is TRBJ2-7; 7 bases align to TRBD2. Germline lookup yields CDR1 MNHEY and CDR2 SMNVEV (reference sequence). The CDR3 sequence is 16 residues long. With 5 bases clipped from V and 3 bases from J, the junction kept 13 bases outside the gene matches. CDR3 nucleotide sequence: TGTGCCAGCAGTGGTTGGGCGGGAGCTTTTGGCTACGAGCAGTACTTC. As protein: CASSGWAGAFGYEQYF.

The V call is TRBV28, the J call TRBJ1-1; D is unclear. The length of the CDR3 is 16 residues. V gave up 1 base and J gave up 1 base, with 13 bases separating them. The germline gives CDR1 MDHEN, CDR2 SYDVKM. DNA of the CDR3: TGTGCCAGCAGTTTATTGTCGGTCACGGCGAACACTGAAGCTTTCTTT. Residues: CASSLLSVTANTEAFF. The full variable domain, in which reference TRBV28 and TRBJ1-1 provide the parts outside the CDR3, is DVKVTQSSRYLVKRTGEKVFLECVQDMDHENMFWYRQDPGLGLRLIYFSYDVKMKEKGDIPEGYSVSREKKERFSLILESASTNQTSMYLCASSLLSVTANTEAFFGQGTRLTVV.

J is TRBJ2-1 and V is TRBV7-6; D unclear. V was shortened by 2 bases and J by 8 bases, with 10 bases between the two germline ends. There are 13 residues in the CDR3. CDR1 is SGHVS and CDR2 is FNYEAQ in the germline V gene. In DNA, the CDR3 is TGTGCCAGCAGCTTATCTGATCGATATGAGCAGTTCTTC. As protein: CASSLSDRYEQFF.

This chain links TRBV11-3 with TRBJ2-2; 11 bases line up with TRBD2. CDR1 and CDR2 (germline): SGHNT, YENEEA. V trimming: 1 base; J trimming: 4 bases; junction bases outside the gene matches: 5. The CDR3 has 17 amino acids. CDR3 nucleotide sequence: TGTGCCAGCAGCTTAGTATCGGGACTAGCGGTCACCGGGGAGCTGTTTTTT. It codes for CASSLVSGLAVTGELFF. Complete variable domain (other parts from reference TRBV11-3 and TRBJ2-2): EAGVVQSPRYKIIEKKQPVAFWCNPISGHNTLYWYLQNLGQGPELLIRYENEEAVDDSQLPKDRFSAERLKGVDSTLKIQPAELGDSAVYLCASSLVSGLAVTGELFFGEGSRLTVL.

V and J are TRBV28 and TRBJ1-1; no definite D call. V was trimmed by 6 bases and J by 8 bases, leaving 13 bases between them. The germline CDR1 and CDR2 sequences are MDHEN and SYDVKM. CDR3 length: 12 residues. The CDR3 protein is CASRSTDLEAFF. The CDR3 DNA reads TGTGCCAGCAGATCGACGGATTTAGAAGCTTTCTTT.

The chain is built from TRBV11-2 and TRBJ2-3; no definite D call. There are 13 residues in the CDR3. V lost 5 bases and J 10 bases, leaving 16 bases between the germline ends. CDR1 is SGHAT, CDR2 FQNNGV, per germline. Here the CDR3 reads CASSPTRPNAQYF. The CDR3 nucleotides are TGTGCCAGCAGCCCGACACGTCCCAACGCGCAGTATTTT.

J is TRBJ1-5 and V is TRBV27; D might be TRBD1 (6 bases). This CDR3 comprises 13 residues. Per the germline V gene, CDR1 is MNHEY and CDR2 is SMNVEV (reference sequence). Trimming took 6 bases from V and 5 from J, leaving 11 bases between them. The CDR3 DNA reads TGTGCCAGCAGACCCGCAGGGGATCAGCCCCAGCATTTT. The encoded protein is CASRPAGDQPQHF.

This clone showed up just a few times. The chain couples TRBV4-1 to TRBJ1-2; a possible D gene is TRBD1 (6 bases). Germline CDR1 is MGHRA and CDR2 is YSYEKL. With 3 bases removed from V and 11 bases from J, the gap between germline ends came to 22 bases. The CDR3 is made up of 15 amino acids. CDR3 residues: CASSHPVAQGQSYTF. For the CDR3, the DNA is TGCGCCAGCAGCCACCCCGTCGCCCAAGGACAGAGTTACACCTTC.

The chain has TRBV13 and TRBJ2-5, with 12 bases fitting TRBD1. The CDR3 contains 16 residues. V gave up 3 bases and J gave up 5 bases; unmatched junction bases: 7. Germline assignment: CDR1 PRHDT and CDR2 FYEKMQ (reference sequence). The CDR3 DNA reads as TGTGCCAGCAGCTTCACCGGGACAGGGGGCCTGGAGACCCAGTACTTC. Amino acids: CASSFTGTGGLETQYF.

This sequence joins TRBV10-2 and TRBJ1-5; TRBD1 aligns across 7 bases. The CDR3 extends over 14 amino acids. Germline loops: CDR1 WSHSY, CDR2 SAAADI. V shed 6 bases, J shed 3 bases, and the junction held 5 bases outside the gene matches. The CDR3, as DNA: TGCGCCAGCAGAACGGGACAGTTCAATCAGCCCCAGCATTTT. Translation gives CASRTGQFNQPQHF.

The genes are TRBV4-2 and TRBJ2-6; the match to TRBD2 covers 7 bases. Germline-derived CDR1 and CDR2 are LGHNA and YNFKEQ. The CDR3 consists of 18 residues. The V segment lost 0 bases and the J segment 2 bases; nucleotides outside the gene matches: 7. The DNA of the CDR3 is TGTGCCAGCAGCCAAGAGGGAGGGCCTGCGACTGGGGCCAACGTCCTGACTTTC. This encodes CASSQEGGPATGANVLTF.

The chain carries TRBV28 and TRBJ2-1; TRBD2 matches 7 bases. Germline V lookup: CDR1 MDHEN, CDR2 SYDVKM. Trimming at V came to 6 bases and at J to 10 bases, leaving 21 bases not matched to a gene. The CDR3 runs to 17 residues. CDR3 nucleotide sequence: TGTGCCAGCAGCCCCCTCGGGGTTGGGAGGGGCTTTTGGGAGCAGTTCTTC. This translates into CASSPLGVGRGFWEQFF.

J is TRBJ2-7 and V is TRBV6-5; D is possibly TRBD1 (6 bases). Germline lookup yields CDR1 MNHEY and CDR2 SVGAGI. The CDR3 runs 14 residues. Trimming cost V 4 bases and J 1 base, with 11 bases left between them. CDR3 amino acids: CASSSPDRSYEQYF. The CDR3 DNA is TGTGCCAGCAGTTCCCCTGACAGGTCCTACGAGCAGTACTTC.

This clone was observed once. V and J are TRBV15 and TRBJ2-7; D not resolved. The CDR3 is 14 residues long. Trimming shortened V by 2 bases and J by 0 bases, and 8 bases separated the two germline ends. The V gene's germline CDR1 is LNHNV and CDR2 YYDKDF (reference sequence). As DNA, the CDR3 is TGTGCCACCAGCAGAACTGGCAGCTCCTACGAGCAGTACTTC. Encoded protein: CATSRTGSSYEQYF.

The rearrangement joins TRBV9 to TRBJ1-3, with no clear D. This CDR3 has 13 residues. Germline values: CDR1 SGDLS, CDR2 YYNGEE. V was clipped by 3 bases and J by 0 bases, with 4 bases between them. DNA of the CDR3: TGTGCCAGCAGCGAGAGCTCTGGAAACACCATATATTTT. Protein product: CASSESSGNTIYF.

The chain links TRBV6-4 to TRBJ2-7, with 7 bases identical to TRBD1. The J segment lost 2 bases and the V segment lost 5 bases, leaving 6 bases of the junction unmatched. Germline V gene lookup returns CDR1 MRHNA and CDR2 SNTAGT. This CDR3 is 14 amino acids long. As DNA, the CDR3 is TGTGCCAGCAGTCCCGGACAGGACACCTACGAGCAGTACTTC. It translates to CASSPGQDTYEQYF.